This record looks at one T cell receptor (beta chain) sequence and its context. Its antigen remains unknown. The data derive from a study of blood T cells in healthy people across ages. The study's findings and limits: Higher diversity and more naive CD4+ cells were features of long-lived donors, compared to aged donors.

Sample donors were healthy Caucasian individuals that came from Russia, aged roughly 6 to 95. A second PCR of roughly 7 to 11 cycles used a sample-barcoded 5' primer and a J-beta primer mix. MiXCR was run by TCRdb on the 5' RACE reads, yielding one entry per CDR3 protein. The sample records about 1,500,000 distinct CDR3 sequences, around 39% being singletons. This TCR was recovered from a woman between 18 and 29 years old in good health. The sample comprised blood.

This chain's CDR3 is CAISDRDRQLSYNEQYF. The CDR3, as DNA: TGTGCCATCAGTGACCGGGACAGGCAACTCTCCTACAATGAGCAGTACTTC. The rearrangement uses TRBV10-3 and TRBJ2-1; TRBD1 aligns across 8 bases. The J call may be mistaken, given a closer DNA end match to TRBJ2-7. In germline, CDR1 is ENHRY, CDR2 SYGVKD. The CDR3 runs to 17 residues.